One sample yielded the 32 T cell receptor beta chains listed below, sequenced in a study of shared clonotypes between healthy human individuals. The protocol was immunoSEQ multiplex PCR, while the TCRdb copy is restricted to in-frame clones and leaves out a portion. The sample includes roughly 480,000 clones, 70% to 80% seen only once; the top ten take approximately 12%. What was sequenced was PBMCs. These receptors came from a middle-aged woman in good health. Some clones in this sample may be carry-over from other donors' samples.

This clone has a single count. The rearrangement uses TRBV10-3 and TRBJ1-2; tentative D call: TRBD1 (6 bases). The CDR3 contains 15 residues. V lost 4 bases and J 4 bases, leaving 16 bases between the germline ends. The germline gives CDR1 ENHRY, CDR2 SYGVKD. The CDR3 here is CAISGTGGAGYGYTF. The CDR3 nucleotides are TGTGCCATCAGTGGAACGGGGGGGGCCGGCTATGGCTACACCTTC.

This chain uses TRBV9 with TRBJ2-7, with 8 bases matching TRBD1. The CDR3 totals 14 residues. Germline CDR1 reads SGDLS; CDR2 reads YYNGEE. The J segment lost 2 bases and the V segment lost 3 bases, leaving 4 bases of the junction unmatched. The CDR3 region has the DNA TGTGCCAGCAGCGCAGGGGGCATTCCCTACGAGCAGTACTTC. Translation gives CASSAGGIPYEQYF.

The J gene is TRBJ2-5, the V gene TRBV7-2; perhaps TRBD2 as D (5 bases). CDR1 SGHTA and CDR2 FQGNSA come from the germline V gene. Trimming cost V 5 bases and J 2 bases, with 12 bases left between them. There are 14 residues in the CDR3. In DNA form, the CDR3 reads TGTGCCAGCAGCACTGGACTTATTCAAGAGACCCAGTACTTC. This gives the protein CASSTGLIQETQYF.

This chain joins TRBV19 and TRBJ2-7; 7 bases are shared with TRBD2. Germline V gene sequence: CDR1 LNHDA, CDR2 SQIVND (reference sequence). Unmatched junction bases numbered 4, after V lost 1 base and J lost 1 base. The CDR3 covers 15 residues. The CDR3 loop is CASSIGERGSYEQYF. As DNA, the CDR3 is TGTGCCAGTAGTATAGGGGAGCGGGGATCCTACGAGCAGTACTTC.

CDR3 DNA sequence: TGCGCCAGCAGCCAAGTGGGGGCGGAGACCCAGTACTTC. Residues: CASSQVGAETQYF. The V call is TRBV4-1, the J call TRBJ2-5; D is perhaps TRBD1 (6 bases). The V and J ends lost 1 base and 5 bases respectively, with 8 bases between them. Germline lookup yields CDR1 MGHRA and CDR2 YSYEKL. The CDR3 contains 13 residues.

V is TRBV15 and J is TRBJ2-7, with D perhaps matching TRBD1 (5 bases). The CDR3 length is 14 residues. Germline assignment: CDR1 LNHNV and CDR2 YYDKDF (reference sequence). V was trimmed by 7 bases and J by 7 bases, leaving 20 bases between them. Here the CDR3 DNA reads TGTGCCACCAAATGGACACTCAGAGAAGGGGAGCAGTACTTC. As protein: CATKWTLREGEQYF.

The V call is TRBV7-3, the J call TRBJ2-5; D may be TRBD1 (6 bases). This CDR3 has 13 amino acids. CDR1 and CDR2 from the germline V gene are SGHTA and FQGTGA. V lost 5 bases to trimming and J lost 3 bases, with 10 bases between them. The CDR3 sequence: CASSTHREETQYF. CDR3 nucleotides: TGTGCCAGCAGCACACACAGGGAAGAGACCCAGTACTTC.

This clone showed up just a few times. The V and J genes are TRBV7-6 and TRBJ2-3, with 7 bases matching TRBD2. J was trimmed by 1 base and V by 0 bases; bases with no gene match: 1. The CDR3 has 15 amino acids. The germline gives CDR1 SGHVS, CDR2 FNYEAQ. The CDR3 DNA reads TGTGCCAGCAGCTTAGCGGCGGGGGGCACAGATACGCAGTATTTT. It codes for CASSLAAGGTDTQYF.

The chain has TRBV28 and TRBJ1-4, with TRBD1 matching over 12 bases. The CDR3 has 16 amino acids. Unmatched junction bases numbered 4, after V lost 7 bases and J lost 1 base. Germline CDR1 and CDR2: MDHEN and SYDVKM. CDR3 coding DNA: TGTGCCAGCAAAGGGACAGGGGGCGTAACTAATGAAAAACTGTTTTTT. It yields the protein CASKGTGGVTNEKLFF. Together with reference TRBV28 and TRBJ1-4, the CDR3 gives the full variable domain: DVKVTQSSRYLVKRTGEKVFLECVQDMDHENMFWYRQDPGLGLRLIYFSYDVKMKEKGDIPEGYSVSREKKERFSLILESASTNQTSMYLCASKGTGGVTNEKLFFGSGTQLSVL.

The V call is TRBV5-4, the J call TRBJ2-1; 11 nucleotides agree with TRBD2. The CDR3 sequence is 15 residues long. Germline V lookup: CDR1 SGHNT, CDR2 YYREEE (reference sequence). Trimming removed 0 bases from V and 7 bases from J; junction bases left unmatched: 3. The chain's CDR3 is CASSLGLAGRNEQFF. The CDR3 DNA is TGTGCCAGCAGCTTGGGACTAGCGGGAAGGAATGAGCAGTTCTTC.

The rearrangement uses TRBV5-1 and TRBJ1-3, with 9 bases that match TRBD1. The CDR3 is 15 residues long. With V trimmed by 5 bases and J by 4 bases, 7 bases remained unmatched. Germline CDR1 SGHRS, CDR2 YFSETQ. The CDR3 DNA reads as TGCGCCAGCAGAGGGACAGGGTGGTCCGGAAACACCATATATTTT. Amino acids: CASRGTGWSGNTIYF.

This chain connects TRBV5-6 to TRBJ2-7; D possibly corresponds to TRBD1 (6 bases). Looked up from germline, CDR1 is SGHDT and CDR2 is YYEEEE. Trimming pared 8 bases from V and 3 bases from J, leaving 15 bases between. The CDR3 spans 13 residues. As DNA, the CDR3 is TGTGCCAGTTCGGGACACGAACACTACGAGCAGTACTTC. Protein: CASSGHEHYEQYF.

This clone was detected a few times. This sample also contains other DNA sequences that code for the same CDR3. The chain carries TRBV27 and TRBJ1-2; D not certain. Germline V gene sequence: CDR1 MNHEY, CDR2 SMNVEV (reference sequence). V lost 3 bases to trimming and J lost 0 bases, with 5 bases between them. This CDR3 comprises 13 residues. CDR3 nucleotide sequence: TGTGCCAGCAGTTTGTCAGCTAACTATGGCTACACCTTC. It encodes CASSLSANYGYTF.

The J gene is TRBJ1-3, the V gene TRBV30; D unclear. The CDR3 is made up of 13 amino acids. Germline lookup yields CDR1 GTSNPN and CDR2 SVGIG (reference sequence). Trimming shortened V by 2 bases and J by 1 base, and 6 bases separated the two germline ends. In DNA form, the CDR3 reads TGTGCCTGGAGTACCCAGTCTGGAAACACCATATATTTT. It codes for CAWSTQSGNTIYF.

The rearrangement uses TRBV10-3 and TRBJ2-7; TRBD1 matches at 8 bases. J gave up 5 bases and V 6 bases, and 12 bases lay outside the gene matches. The germline CDR1 and CDR2 sequences are ENHRY and SYGVKD. This CDR3 contains 15 residues. The CDR3 sequence is CAIRGLETGVHEQYF. For the CDR3, the DNA is TGTGCCATCAGGGGCCTCGAGACAGGGGTCCACGAGCAGTACTTC.

This sequence joins TRBV5-4 and TRBJ2-1; either TRBD1 or TRBD2 may fit D (5 bases each). This CDR3 is built from 15 residues. The germline V gene encodes CDR1 SGHNT and CDR2 YYREEE (reference sequence). V lost 6 bases to trimming and J lost 10 bases, with 23 bases between them. CDR3 residues: CASNNWDPEVNEQFF. The CDR3 bases are TGTGCCAGCAACAATTGGGACCCAGAGGTAAACGAGCAGTTCTTC.

This clone was recorded only once. V is TRBV4-2 and J is TRBJ2-5, with TRBD2 as a possible D gene (6 bases). The CDR3 is 15 amino acids. V was clipped by 0 bases and J by 4 bases, with 12 bases between them. CDR1 and CDR2 from the germline V gene are LGHNA and YNFKEQ. The CDR3 loop is CASSQEGVGGETQYF. The CDR3 DNA is TGTGCCAGCAGCCAAGAGGGGGTGGGAGGAGAGACCCAGTACTTC.

This clone was detected a few times. This chain joins TRBV11-3 and TRBJ2-1; D gene ambiguous. Trimming took 4 bases from V and 8 from J, leaving 12 bases between them. The CDR3 is 13 amino acids. Germline-derived CDR1 and CDR2 are SGHNT and YENEEA. CDR3 nucleotides: TGTGCCAGCAGCTATATTTCGGGCTATGAGCAGTTCTTC. Translation gives CASSYISGYEQFF.

This rearrangement joins TRBV7-2 to TRBJ2-5; weak D call: TRBD1 (8 bases). Trimming pared 6 bases from V and 5 bases from J, leaving 19 bases between. This CDR3 is 15 amino acids long. CDR1 is SGHTA and CDR2 is FQGNSA in the germline V gene. The chain's CDR3 is CASRPQTGEGETQYF. CDR3 coding DNA: TGTGCCAGCAGACCTCAGACAGGGGAGGGGGAGACCCAGTACTTC.

This clone occurred once. The chain employs TRBV5-1 and TRBJ2-5; TRBD2 aligns across 10 bases. This CDR3 contains 16 residues. The germline CDR1 and CDR2 sequences are SGHRS and YFSETQ. Losses at the gene ends were 0 bases for V and 4 bases for J; bases not matched to a gene: 6. DNA for the CDR3: TGCGCCAGCAGCTTGGTAGGGCTAGCGGGAGCAGAGACCCAGTACTTC. This translates into CASSLVGLAGAETQYF.

The sample holds a few counts of this clone. The gene calls are TRBV5-6 and TRBJ2-3; 10 bases line up with TRBD2. CDR3 size: 17 residues. V was clipped by 5 bases and J by 0 bases; unmatched bases: 9. Germline loops: CDR1 SGHDT, CDR2 YYEEEE. CDR3 in amino acids: CASSGLAALTSTDTQYF. DNA of the CDR3: TGTGCCAGCAGTGGACTAGCGGCCCTTACTAGCACAGATACGCAGTATTTT.

The chain employs TRBV19 and TRBJ1-1; D gene unclear. V was clipped by 5 bases and J by 3 bases, with 19 bases between them. Germline CDR1 and CDR2: LNHDA and SQIVND (reference sequence). There are 16 residues in the CDR3. Here the CDR3 reads CASSPHAITEDTEAFF. In DNA form, the CDR3 reads TGTGCCAGTAGTCCACATGCGATCACCGAAGACACTGAAGCTTTCTTT.

A few counts support this clone. This chain links TRBV5-4 with TRBJ2-5; D possibly uses TRBD1 or TRBD2 (6 bases each). CDR1 is SGHNT and CDR2 is YYREEE in the germline V gene (reference sequence). The CDR3 spans 14 residues. Deletions cut 5 bases from V and 5 bases from J, with 16 bases between. This chain's CDR3 is CASRVGSQGETQYF. In DNA, the CDR3 is TGTGCCAGCAGGGTCGGGAGCCAGGGGGAGACCCAGTACTTC.

This chain uses TRBV28 with TRBJ1-2; 11 bases line up with TRBD1. Looked up from germline, CDR1 is MDHEN and CDR2 is SYDVKM. Trimming took 10 bases from V and 5 from J; bases not matched to a gene: 15. This CDR3 comprises 16 residues. CDR3 in amino acids: CATTSPGQGEKYGYTF. The CDR3 DNA reads TGTGCCACCACCTCTCCGGGACAGGGGGAAAAGTATGGCTACACCTTC.

The J gene is TRBJ1-5, the V gene TRBV6-1, with D possibly matching TRBD1 (6 bases). Germline assignment: CDR1 MNHNS and CDR2 SASEGT. V was shortened by 7 bases and J by 4 bases, with 17 bases between the two germline ends. The CDR3 has 15 residues. The CDR3 spells CASIYGAGVNQPQHF. CDR3 in DNA: TGTGCCAGCATATATGGCGCAGGGGTAAATCAGCCCCAGCATTTT.

The V call is TRBV18, the J call TRBJ2-7, with D unresolved. Trimming stripped 6 bases from V and 6 bases from J, with 15 bases between. This CDR3 is built from 13 residues. The V gene's germline CDR1 is KGHSH and CDR2 LQKENI. CDR3 sequence reads: CASSQSEKAEQYF. The CDR3 DNA reads TGTGCCAGCTCGCAGTCAGAAAAAGCCGAGCAGTACTTC.

The CDR3 DNA follows: TGTGCCAGCACCCCCCACAGGGCAAGCAATCAGCCCCAGCATTTT. Its protein is CASTPHRASNQPQHF. V is TRBV6-6 and J is TRBJ1-5; D may be TRBD1 (6 bases). Germline CDR1 reads MNHNY; CDR2 reads SVGAGI (reference sequence). The V end lost 7 bases, the J end lost 1 base, and 14 bases lay between the germline ends. The CDR3 is 15 residues long.

This rearrangement joins TRBV7-3 to TRBJ2-2; TRBD2 agrees at 15 bases. CDR1 is SGHTA, CDR2 FQGTGA, per germline. The CDR3 length is 15 residues. V was clipped by 3 bases and J by 8 bases; unmatched bases: 1. CDR3 bases: TGTGCCAGCAGCTTGGGACTAGCGGGAGGAGGGGAGCTGTTTTTT. Translating gives CASSLGLAGGGELFF. The variable domain in full, completed from reference TRBV7-3 and TRBJ2-2, reads GAGVSQTPSNKVTEKGKYVELRCDPISGHTALYWYRQSLGQGPEFLIYFQGTGAADDSGLPNDRFFAVRPEGSVSTLKIQRTERGDSAVYLCASSLGLAGGGELFFGEGSRLTVL.

The table lists this clone with a count of one. The chain uses TRBV27 and TRBJ1-4; D might be TRBD1 (6 bases). V lost 6 bases to trimming and J lost 3 bases, with 17 bases between them. CDR1 is MNHEY and CDR2 is SMNVEV in the germline V gene (reference sequence). The CDR3 has 16 amino acids. The CDR3: CASSNRRGASNEKLFF. The CDR3 DNA is TGTGCCAGCAGCAACCGCAGGGGCGCCTCTAATGAAAAACTGTTTTTT.

The sample holds a few counts of this clone. V gene TRBV18 combines with J gene TRBJ2-1, with 10 bases matching TRBD2. This CDR3 spans 13 amino acids. Germline V gene data show CDR1 as KGHSH and CDR2 as LQKENI. Trimming at V came to 5 bases and at J to 9 bases, leaving 4 bases not matched to a gene. The CDR3, as DNA: TGTGCCAGCTCAGCTAGCGGGAGAGGTGAGCAGTTCTTC. This codes for CASSASGRGEQFF.

This clone has only one observation. J is TRBJ2-1 and V is TRBV7-2; D gene ambiguous. There are 15 residues in the CDR3. V was trimmed by 1 base and J by 0 bases, leaving 7 bases between them. Germline CDR1 SGHTA, CDR2 FQGNSA. In nucleotides, the CDR3 is TGTGCCAGCAGCTTAGAGGCCTACTCCTACAATGAGCAGTTCTTC. This gives the protein CASSLEAYSYNEQFF. Supplemented by reference TRBV7-2 and TRBJ2-1, the full variable domain reads GAGVSQSPSNKVTEKGKDVELRCDPISGHTALYWYRQSLGQGLEFLIYFQGNSAPDKSGLPSDRFSAERTGGSVSTLTIQRTQQEDSAVYLCASSLEAYSYNEQFFGPGTRLTVL.

The chain combines TRBV5-1 with TRBJ2-7; 10 nucleotides agree with TRBD1. This CDR3 spans 15 amino acids. Germline V gene lookup returns CDR1 SGHRS and CDR2 YFSETQ. V lost 3 bases and J lost 0; bases outside the gene matches: 3. In nucleotides, the CDR3 is TGCGCCAGCAGCTACGGGACAGGGGTCTCCTACGAGCAGTACTTC. It translates to CASSYGTGVSYEQYF. The full variable domain, rest sourced from reference TRBV5-1 and TRBJ2-7, is KAGVTQTPRYLIKTRGQQVTLSCSPISGHRSVSWYQQTPGQGLQFLFEYFSETQRNKGNFPGRFSGRQFSNSRSEMNVSTLELGDSALYLCASSYGTGVSYEQYFGPGTRLTVT.